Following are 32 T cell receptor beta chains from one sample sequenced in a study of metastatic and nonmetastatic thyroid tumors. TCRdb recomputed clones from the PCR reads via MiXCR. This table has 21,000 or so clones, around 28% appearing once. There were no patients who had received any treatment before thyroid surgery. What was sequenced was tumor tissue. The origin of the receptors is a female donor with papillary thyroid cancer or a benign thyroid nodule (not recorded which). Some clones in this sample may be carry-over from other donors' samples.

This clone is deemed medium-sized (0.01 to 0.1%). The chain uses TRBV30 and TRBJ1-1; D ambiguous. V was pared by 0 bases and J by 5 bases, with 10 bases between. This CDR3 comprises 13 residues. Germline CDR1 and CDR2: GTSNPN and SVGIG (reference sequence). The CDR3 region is CAWSVSPGTEAFF. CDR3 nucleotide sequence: TGTGCCTGGAGTGTTAGCCCGGGGACTGAAGCTTTCTTT.

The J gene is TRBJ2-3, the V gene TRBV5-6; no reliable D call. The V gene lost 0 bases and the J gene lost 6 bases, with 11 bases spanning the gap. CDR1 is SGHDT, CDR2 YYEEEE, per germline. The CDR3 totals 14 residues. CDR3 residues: CASSLAQDLDTQYF. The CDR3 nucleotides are TGTGCCAGCAGCTTGGCCCAGGATCTGGATACGCAGTATTTT.

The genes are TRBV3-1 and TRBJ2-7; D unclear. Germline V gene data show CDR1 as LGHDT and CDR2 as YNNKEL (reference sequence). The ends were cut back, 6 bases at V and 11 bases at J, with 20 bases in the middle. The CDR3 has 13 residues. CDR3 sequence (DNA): TGTGCCAGCAGTATCACAGCTAACTACAAGAAGTACTTC. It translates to CASSITANYKKYF.

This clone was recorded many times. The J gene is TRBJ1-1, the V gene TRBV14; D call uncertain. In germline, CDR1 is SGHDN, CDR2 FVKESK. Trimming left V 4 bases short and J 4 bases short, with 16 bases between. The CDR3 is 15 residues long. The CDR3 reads CASSPLSTVATEAFF. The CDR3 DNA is TGTGCCAGCAGCCCCTTGAGCACCGTTGCCACTGAAGCTTTCTTT.

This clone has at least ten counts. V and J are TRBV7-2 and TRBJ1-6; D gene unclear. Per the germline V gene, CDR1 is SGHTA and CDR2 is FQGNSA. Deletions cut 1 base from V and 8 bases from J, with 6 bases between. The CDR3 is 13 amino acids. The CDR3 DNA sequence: TGTGCCAGCAGCTTAGGAAACCATTCACCCCTCCACTTT. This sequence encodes CASSLGNHSPLHF.

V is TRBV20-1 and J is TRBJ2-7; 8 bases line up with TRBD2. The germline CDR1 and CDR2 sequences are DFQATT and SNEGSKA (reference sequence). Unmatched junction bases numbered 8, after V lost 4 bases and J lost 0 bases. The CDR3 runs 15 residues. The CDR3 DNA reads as TGCAGTGCTATCCGGAACAGCGGGAGCTCCTACGAGCAGTACTTC. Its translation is CSAIRNSGSSYEQYF.

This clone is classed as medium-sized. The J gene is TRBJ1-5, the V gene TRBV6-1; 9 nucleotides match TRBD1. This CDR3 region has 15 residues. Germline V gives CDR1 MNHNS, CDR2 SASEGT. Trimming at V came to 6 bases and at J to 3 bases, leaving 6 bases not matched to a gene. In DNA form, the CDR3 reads TGTGCCAGCAGCTACAGGGGGCGAGACAATCAGCCCCAGCATTTT. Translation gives CASSYRGRDNQPQHF.

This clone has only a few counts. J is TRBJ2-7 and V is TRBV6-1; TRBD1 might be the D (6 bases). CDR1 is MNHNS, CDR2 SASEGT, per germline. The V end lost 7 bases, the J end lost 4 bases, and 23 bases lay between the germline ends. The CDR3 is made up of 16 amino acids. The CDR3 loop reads CASMVEWDTLPYEQYF. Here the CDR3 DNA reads TGTGCCAGCATGGTAGAGTGGGACACTCTTCCATACGAGCAGTACTTC.

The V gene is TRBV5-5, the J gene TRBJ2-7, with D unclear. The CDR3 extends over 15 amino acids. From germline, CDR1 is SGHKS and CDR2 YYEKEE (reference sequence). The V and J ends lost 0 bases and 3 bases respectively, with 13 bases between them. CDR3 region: CASSLVSRADYEQYF. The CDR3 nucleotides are TGTGCCAGCAGCTTGGTTTCAAGGGCCGACTACGAGCAGTACTTC.

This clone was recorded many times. For the CDR3, the DNA is TGTGCCACCGCCCGGGACCCAACTCAGCCCCAGCATTTT. It specifies CATARDPTQPQHF. This rearrangement joins TRBV28 to TRBJ1-5, with D maybe TRBD1 (5 bases). CDR1 is MDHEN, CDR2 SYDVKM, per germline. Trimming left V 10 bases short and J 6 bases short, with 16 bases between. This CDR3 is 13 amino acids long.

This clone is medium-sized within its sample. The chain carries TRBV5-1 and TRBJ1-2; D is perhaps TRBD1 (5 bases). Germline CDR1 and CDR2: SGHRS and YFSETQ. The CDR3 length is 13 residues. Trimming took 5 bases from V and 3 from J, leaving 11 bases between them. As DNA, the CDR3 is TGCGCCAGCAGTTCGACAGCCTACTATGGCTACACCTTC. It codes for CASSSTAYYGYTF.

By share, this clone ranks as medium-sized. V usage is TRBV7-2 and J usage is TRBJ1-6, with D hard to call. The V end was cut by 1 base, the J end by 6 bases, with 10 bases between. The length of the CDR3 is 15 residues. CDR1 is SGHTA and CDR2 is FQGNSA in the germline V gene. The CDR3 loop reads CASSLVANSNSPLHF. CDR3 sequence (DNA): TGTGCCAGCAGCTTAGTCGCAAATTCTAATTCACCCCTCCACTTT.

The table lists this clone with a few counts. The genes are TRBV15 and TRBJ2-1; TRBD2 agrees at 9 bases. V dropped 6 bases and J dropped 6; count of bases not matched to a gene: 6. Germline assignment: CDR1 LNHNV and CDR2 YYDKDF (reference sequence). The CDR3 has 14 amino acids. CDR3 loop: CATRGVSGSNEQFF. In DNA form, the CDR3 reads TGTGCCACCAGGGGGGTTAGCGGGAGCAATGAGCAGTTCTTC.

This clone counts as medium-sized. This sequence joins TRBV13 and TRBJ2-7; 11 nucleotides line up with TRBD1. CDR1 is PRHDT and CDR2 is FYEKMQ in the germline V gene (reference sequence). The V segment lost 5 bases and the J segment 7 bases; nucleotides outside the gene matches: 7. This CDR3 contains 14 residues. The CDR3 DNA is TGTGCCAGCAGCCACGGGACAGGGGGTTATGAGCAGTACTTC. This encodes CASSHGTGGYEQYF.

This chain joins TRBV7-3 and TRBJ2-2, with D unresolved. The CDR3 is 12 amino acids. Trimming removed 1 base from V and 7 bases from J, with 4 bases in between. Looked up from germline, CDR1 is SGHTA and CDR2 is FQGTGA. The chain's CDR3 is CASSLMNGELFF. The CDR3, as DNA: TGTGCCAGCAGCTTAATGAACGGGGAGCTGTTTTTT.

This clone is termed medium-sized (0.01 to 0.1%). The CDR3 DNA follows: TGTGCCAGCAGTCCAGTATCCTACGAGCAGTACTTC. It yields the protein CASSPVSYEQYF. The chain has TRBV6-2 or TRBV6-3 and TRBJ2-7; D call uncertain. The CDR3 covers 12 residues. Deletions cut 5 bases from V and 1 base from J, with 6 bases between. Germline V gene lookup returns CDR1 MNHEY and CDR2 SVGEGT.

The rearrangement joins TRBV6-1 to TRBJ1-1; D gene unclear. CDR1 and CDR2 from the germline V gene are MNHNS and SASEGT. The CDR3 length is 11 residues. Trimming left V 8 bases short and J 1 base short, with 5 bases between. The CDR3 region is CASPSNTEAFF. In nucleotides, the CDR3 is TGTGCCAGCCCCTCGAACACTGAAGCTTTCTTT.

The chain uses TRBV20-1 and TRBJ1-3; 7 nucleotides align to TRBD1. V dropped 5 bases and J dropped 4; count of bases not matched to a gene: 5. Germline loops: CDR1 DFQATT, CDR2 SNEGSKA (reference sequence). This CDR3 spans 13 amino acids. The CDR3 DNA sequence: TGCAGTGCTGACCAGGGGGGCGGAAACACCATATATTTT. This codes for CSADQGGGNTIYF.

CDR3 in DNA: TGTGCCAGCATCGCTCAGACTAGCGGGGCATTAGATACGCAGTATTTT. The encoded protein is CASIAQTSGALDTQYF. The V gene is TRBV9, the J gene TRBJ2-3; the match to TRBD2 covers 11 bases. The germline gives CDR1 SGDLS, CDR2 YYNGEE. The V and J ends lost 6 bases and 5 bases, in that order; junction bases with no gene match: 11. The CDR3 loop spans 16 amino acids.

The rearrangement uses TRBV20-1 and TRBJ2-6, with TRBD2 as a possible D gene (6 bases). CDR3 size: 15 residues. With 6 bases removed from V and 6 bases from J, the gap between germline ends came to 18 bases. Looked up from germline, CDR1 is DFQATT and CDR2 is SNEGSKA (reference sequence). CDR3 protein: CSAEGTRYEANVLTF. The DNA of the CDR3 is TGCAGTGCGGAAGGGACTCGCTATGAGGCCAACGTCCTGACTTTC.

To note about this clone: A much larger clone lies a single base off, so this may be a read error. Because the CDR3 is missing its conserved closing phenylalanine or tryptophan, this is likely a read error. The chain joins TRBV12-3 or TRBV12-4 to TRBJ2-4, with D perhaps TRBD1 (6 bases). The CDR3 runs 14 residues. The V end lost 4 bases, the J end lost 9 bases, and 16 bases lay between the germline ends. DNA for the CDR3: TGTGCCAGCAGTTCCACAGGGAATATGGGCATTCAGTACCTC. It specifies CASSSTGNMGIQYL.

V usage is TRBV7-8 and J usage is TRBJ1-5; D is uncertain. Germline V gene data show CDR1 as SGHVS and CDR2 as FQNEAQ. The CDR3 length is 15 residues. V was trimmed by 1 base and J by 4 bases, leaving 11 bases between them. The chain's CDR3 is CASSLGSRFNQPQHF. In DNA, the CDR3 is TGTGCCAGCAGCTTAGGATCACGGTTTAATCAGCCCCAGCATTTT.

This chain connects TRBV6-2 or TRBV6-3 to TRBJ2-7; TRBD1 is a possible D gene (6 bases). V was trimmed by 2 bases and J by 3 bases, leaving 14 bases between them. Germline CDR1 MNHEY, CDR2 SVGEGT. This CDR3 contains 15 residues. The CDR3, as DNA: TGTGCCAGCAGTTACAATTTCCGAGGGGGCTACGAGCAGTACTTC. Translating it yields CASSYNFRGGYEQYF.

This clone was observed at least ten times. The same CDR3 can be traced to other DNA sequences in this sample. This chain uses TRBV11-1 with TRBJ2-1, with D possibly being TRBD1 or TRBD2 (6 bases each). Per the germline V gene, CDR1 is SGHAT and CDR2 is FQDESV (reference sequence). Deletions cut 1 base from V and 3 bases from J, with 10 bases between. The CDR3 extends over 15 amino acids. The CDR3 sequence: CASSLGGARYNEQFF. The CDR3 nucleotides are TGTGCCAGCAGCTTAGGGGGGGCCCGCTACAATGAGCAGTTCTTC.

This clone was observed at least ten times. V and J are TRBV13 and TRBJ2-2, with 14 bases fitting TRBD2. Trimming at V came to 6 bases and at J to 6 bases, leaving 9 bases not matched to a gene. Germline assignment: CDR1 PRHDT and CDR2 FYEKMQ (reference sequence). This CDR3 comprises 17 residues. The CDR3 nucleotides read TGTGCCAGCAGTCCGGGACTAGCGGGGGAAAGGTCCGGGGAGCTGTTTTTT. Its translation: CASSPGLAGERSGELFF.

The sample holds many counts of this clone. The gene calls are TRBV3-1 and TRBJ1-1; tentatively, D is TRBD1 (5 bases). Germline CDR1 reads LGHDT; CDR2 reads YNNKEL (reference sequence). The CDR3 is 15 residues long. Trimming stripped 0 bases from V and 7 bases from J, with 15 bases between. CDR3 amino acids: CASSQDLGQFYEAFF. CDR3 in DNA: TGTGCCAGCAGCCAAGATCTGGGGCAGTTTTATGAAGCTTTCTTT.

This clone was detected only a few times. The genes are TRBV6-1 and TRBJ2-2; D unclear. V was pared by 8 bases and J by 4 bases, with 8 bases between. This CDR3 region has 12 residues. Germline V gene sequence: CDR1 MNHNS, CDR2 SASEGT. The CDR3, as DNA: TGTGCCAGCCAAGGGCGCACCGGGGAGCTGTTTTTT. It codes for CASQGRTGELFF.

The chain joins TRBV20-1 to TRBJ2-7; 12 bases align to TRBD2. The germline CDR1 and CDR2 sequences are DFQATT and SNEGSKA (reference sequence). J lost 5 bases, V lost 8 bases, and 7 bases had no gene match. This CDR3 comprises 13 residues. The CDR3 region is CSSWTSGVDEQYF. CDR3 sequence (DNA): TGCAGTTCGTGGACTAGCGGGGTGGACGAGCAGTACTTC.

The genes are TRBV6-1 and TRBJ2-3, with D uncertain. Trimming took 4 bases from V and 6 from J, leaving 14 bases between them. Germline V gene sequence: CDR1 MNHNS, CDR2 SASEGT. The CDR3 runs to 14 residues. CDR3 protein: CASSVQLGWDTQYF. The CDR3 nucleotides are TGTGCCAGCAGTGTCCAGCTTGGGTGGGATACGCAGTATTTT.

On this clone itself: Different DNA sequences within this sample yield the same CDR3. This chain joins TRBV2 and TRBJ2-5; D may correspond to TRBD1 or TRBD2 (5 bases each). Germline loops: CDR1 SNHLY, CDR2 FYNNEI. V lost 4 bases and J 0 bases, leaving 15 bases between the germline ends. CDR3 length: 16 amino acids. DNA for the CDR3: TGTGCCAGCAGTGGTTGGGACCACCTGTACCAAGAGACCCAGTACTTC. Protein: CASSGWDHLYQETQYF.

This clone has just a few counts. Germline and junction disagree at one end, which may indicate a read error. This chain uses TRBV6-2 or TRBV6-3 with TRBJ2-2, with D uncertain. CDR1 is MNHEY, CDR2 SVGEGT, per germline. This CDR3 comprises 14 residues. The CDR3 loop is CASRTRRNTRELFF. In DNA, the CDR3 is TGTGCCAGCAGAACACGCAGGAACACCCGGGAGCTGTTTTTT.

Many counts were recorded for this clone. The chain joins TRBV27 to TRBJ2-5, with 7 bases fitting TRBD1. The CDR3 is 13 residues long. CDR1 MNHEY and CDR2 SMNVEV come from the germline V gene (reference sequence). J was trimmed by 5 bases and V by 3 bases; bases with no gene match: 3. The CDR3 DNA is TGTGCCAGCAGTTTTGACAGGGACGAGACCCAGTACTTC. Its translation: CASSFDRDETQYF.